Listed below are T cell receptor beta chains from one sample, sequenced in a study of cytomegalovirus exposure and HLA in healthy donors. TCRdb's table, derived via immunoSEQ multiplex PCR, lists solely in-frame clones and lacks some. The repertoire holds around 150,000 clones, with around 72% as singletons. Sequencing used PBMCs. The receptors here all came from a man between 40 and 49 years old in good health and CMV-seropositive. Both conserved end residues are part of each CDR3. Each record gives: CDR3 protein, CDR3 DNA, clone size, J gene, V gene, D gene. D genes are given only for firm matches. Where a row states a size, it is once, few, many or the class of an expanded clone; other rows omit it.

cdr3_aa: CASSQVWEGGGYGYTF
cdr3_nt: TGCGCCAGCAGCCAAGTTTGGGAGGGGGGCGGCTATGGCTACACCTTC
clone_size: .
j_call: TRBJ1-2
v_call: TRBV4-3
d_call: .

cdr3_aa: CSSSFNRDGYTF
cdr3_nt: TGTTCCAGCAGCTTCAACAGGGATGGCTACACCTTC
clone_size: .
j_call: TRBJ1-2
v_call: TRBV7-9
d_call: .

cdr3_aa: CASSPPPGQDKSYEQYF
cdr3_nt: TGTGCCAGTAGTCCACCCCCCGGACAGGACAAATCCTACGAGCAGTACTTC
clone_size: .
j_call: TRBJ2-7
v_call: TRBV19
d_call: TRBD1

cdr3_aa: CASSEGDGGARREQYF
cdr3_nt: TGCGCCAGCAGTGAGGGGGACGGGGGGGCGCGTCGCGAGCAGTACTTC
clone_size: .
j_call: TRBJ2-7
v_call: TRBV10-1
d_call: TRBD2

cdr3_aa: CASRPIRYRARGYTF
cdr3_nt: TGTGCAAGTCGCCCAATCCGATACAGGGCACGCGGCTACACCTTC
clone_size: .
j_call: TRBJ1-2
v_call: TRBV12-2
d_call: .

cdr3_aa: CASSRGQGQAFF
cdr3_nt: TGTGCCAGCAGCCGGGGACAGGGACAGGCTTTCTTT
clone_size: many
j_call: TRBJ1-1
v_call: TRBV5-6
d_call: TRBD1

cdr3_aa: CASSPRGSGAYEQYF
cdr3_nt: TGCGCCAGCAGCCCCCGGGGTAGCGGGGCCTACGAGCAGTACTTC
clone_size: .
j_call: TRBJ2-7
v_call: TRBV5-1
d_call: TRBD2

cdr3_aa: CASSEVANEQFF
cdr3_nt: TGTGCCAGCAGTGAGGTGGCAAATGAGCAGTTCTTC
clone_size: few
j_call: TRBJ2-1
v_call: TRBV6-6
d_call: .

cdr3_aa: CASSPTLYQPQHF
cdr3_nt: TGTGCCAGCAGTCCGACTCTTTATCAGCCCCAGCATTTT
clone_size: .
j_call: TRBJ1-5
v_call: TRBV27
d_call: .

cdr3_aa: CASTQRDPRGETQYF
cdr3_nt: TGTGCCAGCACCCAGAGGGACCCCAGGGGAGAGACCCAGTACTTC
clone_size: .
j_call: TRBJ2-5
v_call: TRBV2
d_call: .

cdr3_aa: CASSARGNTEAFF
cdr3_nt: TGTGCCAGTAGCGCCAGGGGGAACACTGAAGCTTTCTTT
clone_size: .
j_call: TRBJ1-1
v_call: TRBV19
d_call: .

cdr3_aa: CASSPPEGGRQETQYF
cdr3_nt: TGTGCCAGCAGCCCCCCGGAAGGGGGCCGACAAGAGACCCAGTACTTC
clone_size: .
j_call: TRBJ2-5
v_call: TRBV7-9
d_call: TRBD1

cdr3_aa: CASSPGQGEGKLFF
cdr3_nt: TGCGCCAGCAGCCCAGGACAGGGGGAGGGAAAACTGTTTTTT
clone_size: .
j_call: TRBJ1-4
v_call: TRBV5-1
d_call: TRBD1

cdr3_aa: CAWSQGVGGAYNEQFF
cdr3_nt: TGTGCCTGGAGTCAAGGGGTGGGTGGAGCTTACAATGAGCAGTTCTTC
clone_size: .
j_call: TRBJ2-1
v_call: TRBV30
d_call: .